This T cell receptor beta chain was sequenced during a study of regulatory dendritic cells for organ transplantation. Study conclusions and caveats: Memory CD8+ clonal expansion seemed more limited with regulatory than mature dendritic cells. Alloreactive memory CD8+ T cell pools varied considerably between individuals.

FACS sorted CD4+ or CD8+ T cells into CD45RA+ naive and CD45RO+ memory. Remarks on this clone: What it binds is unknown.

This CDR3 is built from 18 residues. The V gene's germline CDR1 is MRHNA and CDR2 SNTAGT. Germline trimming cut 2 bases from V and 0 bases from J; bases unmatched to any gene: 7. Profiled with immunoSEQ multiplex PCR; TCRdb holds only in-frame clones, not every one. The table shows 8,500 to 13,000 clones, with about 75% occurring only once. This sequence joins TRBV6-4 and TRBJ2-1, with 10 bases aligning to TRBD2. The sequenced material came from memory CD8+ T cells from blood. Subset noted: CD45RO+ memory T cells. The receptor was derived from a human donor in good health. CDR3 sequence (DNA): TGTGCCAGCAGTGACCGCTTGTCTAGCGGGGGCTCCTACAATGAGCAGTTCTTC. It yields the protein CASSDRLSSGGSYNEQFF.